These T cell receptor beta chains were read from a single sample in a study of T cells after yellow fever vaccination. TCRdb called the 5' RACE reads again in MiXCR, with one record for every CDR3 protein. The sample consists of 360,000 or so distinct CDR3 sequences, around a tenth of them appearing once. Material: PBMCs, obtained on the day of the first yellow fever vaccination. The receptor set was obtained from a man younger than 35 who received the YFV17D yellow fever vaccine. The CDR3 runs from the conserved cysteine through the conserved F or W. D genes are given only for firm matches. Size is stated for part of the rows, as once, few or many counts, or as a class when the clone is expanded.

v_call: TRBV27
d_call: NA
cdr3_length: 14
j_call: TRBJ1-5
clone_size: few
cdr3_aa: CASSHGTQTLPQHF
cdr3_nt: TGTGCCAGCAGTCACGGGACCCAGACTCTGCCCCAGCATTTT

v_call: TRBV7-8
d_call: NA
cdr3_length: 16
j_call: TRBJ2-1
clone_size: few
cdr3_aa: CASSHGPAAGYNEQFF
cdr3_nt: TGTGCCAGCAGCCACGGACCGGCGGCGGGGTACAATGAGCAGTTCTTC

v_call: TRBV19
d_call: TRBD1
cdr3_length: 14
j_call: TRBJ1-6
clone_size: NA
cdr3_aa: CASRPGTAVEALHF
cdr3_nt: TGTGCCAGTAGGCCCGGGACAGCAGTGGAGGCCCTCCACTTT

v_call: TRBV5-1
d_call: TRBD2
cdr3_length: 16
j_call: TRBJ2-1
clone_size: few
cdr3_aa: CASSPMTSGGNNEQFF
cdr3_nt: TGCGCCAGCAGCCCTATGACTAGCGGGGGAAACAATGAGCAGTTCTTC

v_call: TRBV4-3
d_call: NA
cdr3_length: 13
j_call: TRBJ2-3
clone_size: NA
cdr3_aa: CASSQDVSQYHYF
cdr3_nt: TGCGCCAGCAGCCAAGATGTCAGCCAATATCATTATTTT

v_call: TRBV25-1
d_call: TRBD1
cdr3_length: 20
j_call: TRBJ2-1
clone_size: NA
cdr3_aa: CASSEHSGTGGLVGYNEQFF
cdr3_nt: TGTGCCAGCAGTGAGCACAGCGGGACAGGGGGCTTAGTGGGCTACAATGAGCAGTTCTTC

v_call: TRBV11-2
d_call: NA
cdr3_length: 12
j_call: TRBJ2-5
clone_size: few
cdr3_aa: CASRGPQETQYF
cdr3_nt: TGTGCCAGCCGGGGCCCACAAGAGACCCAGTACTTC

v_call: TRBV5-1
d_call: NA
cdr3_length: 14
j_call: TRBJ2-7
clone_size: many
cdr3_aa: CASSLVSTSYEQYF
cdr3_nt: TGCGCCAGCAGCTTGGTTTCGACAAGCTACGAGCAGTACTTC

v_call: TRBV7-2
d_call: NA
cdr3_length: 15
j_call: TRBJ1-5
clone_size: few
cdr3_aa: CASSAGVGTNQPQHF
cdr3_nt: TGTGCCAGCAGCGCGGGCGTCGGGACGAATCAGCCCCAGCATTTT

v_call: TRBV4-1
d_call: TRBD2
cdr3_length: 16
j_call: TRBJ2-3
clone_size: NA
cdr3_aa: CASSQPSSGSTDTQYF
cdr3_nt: TGCGCCAGCAGCCAACCTTCTAGCGGTAGCACAGATACGCAGTATTTT

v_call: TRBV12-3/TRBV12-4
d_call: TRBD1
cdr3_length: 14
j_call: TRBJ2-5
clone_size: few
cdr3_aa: CASSSQGADETQYF
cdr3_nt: TGTGCCAGCAGTTCACAGGGGGCAGATGAGACCCAGTACTTC

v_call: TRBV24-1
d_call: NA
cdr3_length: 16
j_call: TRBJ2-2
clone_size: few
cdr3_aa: CATSDLFGGDTGELFF
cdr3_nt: TGTGCCACCAGTGATTTGTTCGGGGGCGACACCGGGGAGCTGTTTTTT

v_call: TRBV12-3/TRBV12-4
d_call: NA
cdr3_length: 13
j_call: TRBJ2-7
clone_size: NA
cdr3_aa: CASSNRAWNEQYF
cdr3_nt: TGTGCCAGCAGCAACAGGGCGTGGAACGAGCAGTACTTC

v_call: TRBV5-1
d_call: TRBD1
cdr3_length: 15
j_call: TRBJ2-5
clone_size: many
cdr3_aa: CASSFGQGMVGTQYF
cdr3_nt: TGCGCCAGCAGCTTCGGACAGGGGATGGTGGGGACCCAGTACTTC

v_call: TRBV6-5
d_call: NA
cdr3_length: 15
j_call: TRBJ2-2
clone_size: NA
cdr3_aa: CASSYRGQNTGELFF
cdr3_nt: TGTGCCAGCAGTTACCGAGGCCAGAACACCGGGGAGCTGTTTTTT

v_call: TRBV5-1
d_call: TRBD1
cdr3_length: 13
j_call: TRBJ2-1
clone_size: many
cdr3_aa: CASRPGGYNEQFF
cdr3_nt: TGCGCCAGCAGACCAGGGGGCTACAATGAGCAGTTCTTC

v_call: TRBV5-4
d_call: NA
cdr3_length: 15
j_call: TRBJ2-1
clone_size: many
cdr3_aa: CASKEGGPWYNEQFF
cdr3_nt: TGTGCCAGCAAAGAGGGGGGCCCGTGGTACAATGAGCAGTTCTTC

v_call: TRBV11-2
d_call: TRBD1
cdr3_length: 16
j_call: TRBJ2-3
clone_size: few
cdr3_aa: CASTLGRDRDTDTQYF
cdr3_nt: TGTGCCAGCACCCTGGGGCGGGACAGGGACACAGATACGCAGTATTTT

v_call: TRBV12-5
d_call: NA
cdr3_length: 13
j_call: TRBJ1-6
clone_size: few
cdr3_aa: CASGLEGGSPLHF
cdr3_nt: TGTGCTAGTGGTTTGGAGGGTGGTTCACCCCTCCACTTT

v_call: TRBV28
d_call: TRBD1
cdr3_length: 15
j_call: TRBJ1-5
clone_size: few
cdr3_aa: CASSRRTGGYQPQHF
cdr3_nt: TGTGCCAGCAGTCGCCGGACAGGGGGTTATCAGCCCCAGCATTTT

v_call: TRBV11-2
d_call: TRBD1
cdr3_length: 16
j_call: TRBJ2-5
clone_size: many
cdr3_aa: CASSLDGRGREETQYF
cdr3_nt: TGTGCCAGCAGCTTAGATGGCAGGGGGCGGGAAGAGACCCAGTACTTC

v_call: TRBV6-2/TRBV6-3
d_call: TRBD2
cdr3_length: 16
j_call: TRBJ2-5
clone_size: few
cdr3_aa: CASSPLAGGEQETQYF
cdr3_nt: TGTGCCAGCAGTCCCCTAGCGGGGGGAGAGCAAGAGACCCAGTACTTC

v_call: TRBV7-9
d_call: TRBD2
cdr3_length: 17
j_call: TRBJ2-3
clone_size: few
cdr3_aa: CASSSTPLAGGADTQYF
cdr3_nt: TGTGCCAGCAGCTCAACCCCACTAGCGGGGGGGGCAGATACGCAGTATTTT

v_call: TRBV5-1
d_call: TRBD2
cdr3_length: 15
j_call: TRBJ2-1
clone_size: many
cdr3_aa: CASSFKAGGPNEQFF
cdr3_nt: TGCGCCAGCAGCTTTAAGGCGGGGGGCCCGAATGAGCAGTTCTTC

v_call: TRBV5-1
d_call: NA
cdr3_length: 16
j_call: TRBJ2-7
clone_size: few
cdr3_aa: CASSFYWGGDPYEQYF
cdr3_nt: TGCGCCAGCAGCTTTTACTGGGGGGGCGACCCCTACGAGCAGTACTTC

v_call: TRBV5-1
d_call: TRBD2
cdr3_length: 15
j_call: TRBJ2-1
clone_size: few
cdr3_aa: CASSPGTRSDNEQFF
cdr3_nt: TGCGCCAGCAGCCCCGGGACTAGAAGCGACAATGAGCAGTTCTTC

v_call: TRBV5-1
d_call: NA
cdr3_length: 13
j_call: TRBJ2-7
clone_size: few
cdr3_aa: CASSLGSRYEQYF
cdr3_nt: TGCGCCAGCAGCTTGGGTTCGCGATACGAGCAGTACTTC

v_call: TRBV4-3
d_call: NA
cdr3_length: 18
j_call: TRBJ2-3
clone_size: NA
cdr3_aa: CASSQDPLGASSTDTQYF
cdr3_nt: TGCGCCAGCAGCCAAGACCCCCTTGGGGCCTCTAGCACAGATACGCAGTATTTT

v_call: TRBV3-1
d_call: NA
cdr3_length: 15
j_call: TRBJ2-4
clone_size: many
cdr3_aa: CASSLGTLAKNIQYF
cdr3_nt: TGTGCCAGCAGCCTCGGGACATTAGCCAAAAACATTCAGTACTTC

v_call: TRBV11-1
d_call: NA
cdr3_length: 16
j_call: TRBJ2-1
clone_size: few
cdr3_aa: CASSFSGQMFYNEQFF
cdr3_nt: TGTGCCAGCAGCTTCTCCGGACAAATGTTTTACAATGAGCAGTTCTTC

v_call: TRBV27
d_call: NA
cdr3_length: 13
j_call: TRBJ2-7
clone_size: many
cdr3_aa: CASRGAANHEQYF
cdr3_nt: TGTGCCAGCAGGGGGGCAGCCAACCACGAGCAGTACTTC